The 21 T cell receptor beta chains below all came from one sample that was sequenced in a study of blood T cell repertoires in COVID-19. Produced via immunoSEQ multiplex PCR; TCRdb's table is partial and in-frame only. The sample includes about 70,000 clones, around 90% of them seen just once. Material for sequencing was peripheral blood. The source is a human donor in a cohort sampled during active COVID-19.

V is TRBV28 and J is TRBJ2-2; TRBD2 matches at 11 bases. The CDR3 consists of 21 residues. With V trimmed by 1 base and J by 6 bases, 19 bases remained unmatched. CDR1 and CDR2 from the germline V gene are MDHEN and SYDVKM. Here the CDR3 DNA reads TGTGCCAGCAGTTTATCCGGGACAGCCGGGACTAGCGGTACAACTGCCGGGGAGCTGTTTTTT. Residues: CASSLSGTAGTSGTTAGELFF.

The table lists this clone with a few counts. The chain links TRBV9 to TRBJ2-7; 7 nucleotides align to TRBD1. The CDR3 contains 14 residues. CDR1 SGDLS and CDR2 YYNGEE come from the germline V gene. The junction had 3 bases not matched to a gene; V was cut back by 0 bases and J by 3 bases. CDR3 amino acids: CASSVGPGGYEQYF. CDR3 bases: TGTGCCAGCAGCGTAGGCCCAGGGGGCTACGAGCAGTACTTC. The full variable domain, in which reference TRBV9 and TRBJ2-7 provide the parts outside the CDR3, is DSGVTQTPKHLITATGQRVTLRCSPRSGDLSVYWYQQSLDQGLQFLIQYYNGEERAKGNILERFSAQQFPDLHSELNLSSLELGDSALYFCASSVGPGGYEQYFGPGTRLTVT.

The chain is built from TRBV24-1 and TRBJ2-2; D possibly corresponds to TRBD2 (5 bases). Germline loops: CDR1 KGHDR, CDR2 SFDVKD. Trimming took 3 bases from V and 5 from J, leaving 12 bases between them. CDR3 size: 15 residues. CDR3 DNA sequence: TGTGCCACCAGTGATCCAGGTCGAGGGACCGGGGAGCTGTTTTTT. It yields the protein CATSDPGRGTGELFF.

This clone was seen only a few times. This rearrangement joins TRBV28 to TRBJ1-5, with 7 bases lining up with TRBD1. Losses at the gene ends were 6 bases for V and 1 base for J; bases not matched to a gene: 6. This CDR3 region has 15 residues. The germline V gene encodes CDR1 MDHEN and CDR2 SYDVKM. The CDR3 region is CASRRQGVSNQPQHF. The CDR3 nucleotides are TGTGCCAGCAGGCGACAGGGTGTGAGCAATCAGCCCCAGCATTTT.

The chain has TRBV25-1 and TRBJ1-1; no definite D call. Trimming left V 8 bases short and J 11 bases short, with 6 bases between. The CDR3 runs to 8 residues. Looked up from germline, CDR1 is MGHDK and CDR2 is SYGVNS. The CDR3 is CASPGAFF. The CDR3 nucleotides read TGTGCCAGCCCCGGGGCTTTCTTT.

This clone came up once. The genes are TRBV29-1 and TRBJ1-4; TRBD1 matches 9 bases. Germline CDR1 is SQVTM and CDR2 is ANQGSEA. The CDR3 covers 13 residues. V shed 6 bases, J shed 5 bases, and the junction held 4 bases outside the gene matches. The CDR3 loop reads CSVTGGDNEKLFF. The CDR3 DNA reads as TGCAGCGTGACAGGGGGGGACAATGAAAAACTGTTTTTT.

V is TRBV21-1 and J is TRBJ1-6. TRBV21-1 is given as a pseudogene. There are 21 residues in the CDR3. CDR3 protein: CASSILPEPGYSPLAYSPLHF. The CDR3 coding sequence is TGTGCCAGCAGCATTTTACCCGAACCGGGATACTCTCCCTTGGCGTATTCACCCCTCCACTTT.

The V call is TRBV4-1, the J call TRBJ2-1; D unclear. This CDR3 region has 14 residues. In germline, CDR1 is MGHRA, CDR2 YSYEKL. V dropped 2 bases and J dropped 6 bases, with 11 bases sitting between them. CDR3 residues: CASSQPTATNEQFF. The CDR3 DNA is TGCGCCAGCAGCCAACCGACTGCAACCAATGAGCAGTTCTTC.

This sequence joins TRBV12-3 or TRBV12-4 and TRBJ1-2, with D possibly TRBD1 on 5 matching bases. This CDR3 has 12 amino acids. Trimming removed 2 bases at V and 7 bases at J, with 8 bases between. The CDR3 here is CASSLSGGGYTF. CDR3 nucleotide sequence: TGTGCCAGCAGTTTATCCGGGGGTGGCTACACCTTC.

The chain employs TRBV5-4 and TRBJ2-5; 7 bases are shared with TRBD1. The trim removed 5 bases at V and 2 bases at J, leaving 9 bases unmatched. Germline CDR1 reads SGHNT; CDR2 reads YYREEE (reference sequence). This CDR3 comprises 15 residues. The CDR3 here is CASSVSTGMQETQYF. CDR3 in DNA: TGTGCCAGCAGTGTATCGACAGGGATGCAAGAGACCCAGTACTTC.

V usage is TRBV3-1 (or the pseudogene TRBV3-2) and J usage is TRBJ2-5; the match to TRBD2 covers 8 bases. The V gene's germline CDR1 is LGHDT and CDR2 YNNKEL (reference sequence). The CDR3 covers 15 residues. V was pared by 0 bases and J by 4 bases, with 4 bases of the junction left unmatched. The CDR3 coding sequence is TGTGCCAGCAGCCAAGACGGGAGGGGGAGAGAGACCCAGTACTTC. This gives the protein CASSQDGRGRETQYF.

This clone was counted between two and nine times. The J gene is TRBJ2-1, the V gene TRBV11-3; TRBD2 might be the D (5 bases). CDR1 is SGHNT and CDR2 is YENEEA in the germline V gene. This CDR3 is 14 amino acids long. Trimming removed 1 base at V and 4 bases at J, with 8 bases between. In DNA form, the CDR3 reads TGTGCCAGCAGCTTAGGAGCGGCTTACAATGAGCAGTTCTTC. Amino acids: CASSLGAAYNEQFF.

In its sample, this clone was seen once. The rearrangement links TRBV4-1 to TRBJ1-3, with 7 bases that match TRBD1. CDR1 is MGHRA, CDR2 YSYEKL, per germline. V was clipped by 1 base and J by 1 base; unmatched bases: 1. The CDR3 is 15 amino acids. The CDR3 loop is CASSQAGQSGNTIYF. In nucleotides, the CDR3 is TGCGCCAGCAGCCAAGCGGGACAGTCTGGAAACACCATATATTTT.

The chain joins TRBV7-9 to TRBJ1-1, with D perhaps matching TRBD1 (6 bases). The germline V and J ends were trimmed by 0 bases and 6 bases, with 14 bases remaining between them. CDR1 is SEHNR, CDR2 FQNEAQ, per germline (reference sequence). This CDR3 is 15 amino acids long. CDR3 nucleotide sequence: TGTGCCAGCAGCTTAGCACAGGGCGGTTTGGCTGAAGCTTTCTTT. Translation: CASSLAQGGLAEAFF.

V usage is TRBV19 and J usage is TRBJ2-1; possibly TRBD2 for D (6 bases). The CDR3 consists of 14 residues. V gave up 3 bases and J gave up 7 bases, with 13 bases separating them. Germline CDR1 is LNHDA and CDR2 is SQIVND (reference sequence). CDR3 DNA: TGTGCCAGTAGTATGCTCAACCGGGGGAATGAGCAGTTCTTC. Translated: CASSMLNRGNEQFF.

The gene calls are TRBV13 and TRBJ1-1, with TRBD1 as a possible D gene (5 bases). Trimming removed 6 bases at V and 0 bases at J, with 20 bases between. Germline V gives CDR1 PRHDT, CDR2 FYEKMQ (reference sequence). The CDR3 is made up of 17 amino acids. The CDR3 DNA sequence: TGTGCCAGCAGTCTACTCAGGGCTCTTGGGATGAACACTGAAGCTTTCTTT. It yields the protein CASSLLRALGMNTEAFF.

This clone occurred a few times. The V gene is TRBV11-2, the J gene TRBJ2-1; 7 positions match TRBD2. Per the germline V gene, CDR1 is SGHAT and CDR2 is FQNNGV. The CDR3 covers 14 residues. J gave up 1 base and V 8 bases, and 5 bases lay outside the gene matches. The CDR3 bases are TGTGCCAGCCGAGGACTAGATTCCTACAATGAGCAGTTCTTC. This gives the protein CASRGLDSYNEQFF.

V usage is TRBV10-3 and J usage is TRBJ1-1, with 7 bases fitting TRBD1. CDR3 size: 13 residues. CDR1 ENHRY and CDR2 SYGVKD come from the germline V gene. Trimming at V came to 10 bases and at J to 4 bases, leaving 9 bases not matched to a gene. CDR3 amino acids: CATRQGEGTEAFF. The CDR3 DNA sequence: TGTGCCACCAGACAGGGTGAGGGCACTGAAGCTTTCTTT.

The chain uses TRBV7-2 and TRBJ2-7, with TRBD1 identical over 9 bases. The CDR3 consists of 16 residues. J gave up 4 bases and V 6 bases, and 13 bases lay outside the gene matches. CDR1 and CDR2 from the germline V gene are SGHTA and FQGNSA. The CDR3 sequence: CASRKAGQGLKYEQYF. The CDR3 coding sequence is TGTGCCAGCAGGAAGGCGGGACAGGGACTTAAGTACGAGCAGTACTTC.

This clone has a single count. The gene calls are TRBV19 and TRBJ2-1; D is possibly TRBD2 (6 bases). The CDR3 consists of 15 residues. Per germline, CDR1 LNHDA and CDR2 SQIVND (reference sequence). V was trimmed by 8 bases and J by 1 base, leaving 15 bases between them. The CDR3 region has the DNA TGTGCCAGTGGAGCCGGGAGCCGTTCCTACAATGAGCAGTTCTTC. Its translation is CASGAGSRSYNEQFF.

CDR3 DNA: TGTGCCAGCGCGAGGCAAGAGACCCAGTACTTC. Amino acid sequence: CASARQETQYF. The rearrangement joins TRBV2 to TRBJ2-5; no clear D gene. This CDR3 has 11 amino acids. Germline V lookup: CDR1 SNHLY, CDR2 FYNNEI. V was shortened by 8 bases and J by 2 bases, with 6 bases between the two germline ends.